This TCR beta chain was recorded in a study of STAT5B mutations in CD4+ large granular lymphocyte leukemia. General observations from the study: Approximately 25% of private leukemic clonotypes occurred rarely in other patients' non-leukemic repertoires. Data were not HLA-matched across samples.

CDR1 is LGHNA and CDR2 is YNFKEQ in the germline V gene. CDR3 size: 16 residues. V was pared by 0 bases and J by 8 bases, with 8 bases of the junction left unmatched. The assay was run at survey level. Method: immunoSEQ multiplex PCR; TCRdb's copy keeps in-frame clones and lacks some. The sample includes 20,000 or so clones, around 85% of them seen just once. In regard to this clone: The antigen remains undetermined.

This chain connects TRBV4-2 to TRBJ2-1; TRBD1 agrees at 9 bases. The source of this sequence is a human donor in good health. Material for sequencing was CD4+ T cells from blood buffy coats. CDR3 residues: CASSQDRGTGSDEQFF. The CDR3 DNA reads as TGTGCCAGCAGCCAAGATCGTGGGACAGGGAGCGATGAGCAGTTCTTC.